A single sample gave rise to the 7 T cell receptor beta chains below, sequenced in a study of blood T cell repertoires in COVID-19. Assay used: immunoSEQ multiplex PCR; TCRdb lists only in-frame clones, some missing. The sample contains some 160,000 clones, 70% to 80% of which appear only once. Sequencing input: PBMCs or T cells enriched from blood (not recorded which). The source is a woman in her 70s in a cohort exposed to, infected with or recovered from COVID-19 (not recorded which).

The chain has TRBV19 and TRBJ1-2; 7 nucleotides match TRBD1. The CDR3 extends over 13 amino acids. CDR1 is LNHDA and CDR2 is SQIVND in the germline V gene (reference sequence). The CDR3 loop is CASGGRRDYGYTF. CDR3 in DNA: TGTGCATCAGGGGGTCGGCGCGACTATGGCTACACCTTC.

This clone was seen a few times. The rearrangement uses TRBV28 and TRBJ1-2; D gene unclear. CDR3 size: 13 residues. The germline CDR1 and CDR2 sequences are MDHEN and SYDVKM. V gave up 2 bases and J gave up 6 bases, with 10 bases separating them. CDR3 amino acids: CASSLDGLHGYTF. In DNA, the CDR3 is TGTGCCAGCAGTTTAGATGGGCTCCATGGCTACACCTTC.

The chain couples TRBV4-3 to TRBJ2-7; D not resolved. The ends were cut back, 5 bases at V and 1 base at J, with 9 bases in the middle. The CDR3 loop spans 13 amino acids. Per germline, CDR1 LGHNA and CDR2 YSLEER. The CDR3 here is CASSSRVSYEQYF. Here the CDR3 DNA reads TGCGCCAGCAGCTCCCGTGTATCCTACGAGCAGTACTTC.

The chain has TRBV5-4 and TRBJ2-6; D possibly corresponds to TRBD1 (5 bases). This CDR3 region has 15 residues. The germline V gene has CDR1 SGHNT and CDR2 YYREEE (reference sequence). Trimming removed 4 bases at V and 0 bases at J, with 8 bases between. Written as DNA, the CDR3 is TGTGCCAGCAGCAGCCAGGGCTCTGGGGCCAACGTCCTGACTTTC. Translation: CASSSQGSGANVLTF.

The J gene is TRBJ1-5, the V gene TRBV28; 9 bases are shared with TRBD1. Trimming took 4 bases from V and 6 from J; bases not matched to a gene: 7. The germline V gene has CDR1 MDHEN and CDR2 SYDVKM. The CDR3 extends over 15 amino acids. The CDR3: CASSSQTGGSQPQHF. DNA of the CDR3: TGTGCCAGCAGTTCCCAAACAGGGGGCTCTCAGCCCCAGCATTTT.

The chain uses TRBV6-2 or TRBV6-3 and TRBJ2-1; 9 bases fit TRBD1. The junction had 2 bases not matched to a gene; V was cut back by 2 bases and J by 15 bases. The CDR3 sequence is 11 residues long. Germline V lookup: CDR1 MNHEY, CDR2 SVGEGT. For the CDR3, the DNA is TGTGCCAGCAGTTACGGGACAGGGCGGTTCTTC. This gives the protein CASSYGTGRFF.

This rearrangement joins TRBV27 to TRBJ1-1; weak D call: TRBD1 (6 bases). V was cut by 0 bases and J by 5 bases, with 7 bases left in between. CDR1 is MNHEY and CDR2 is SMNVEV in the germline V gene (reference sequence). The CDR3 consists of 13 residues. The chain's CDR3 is CASSLSGATEAFF. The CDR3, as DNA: TGTGCCAGCAGTTTATCGGGGGCGACTGAAGCTTTCTTT.